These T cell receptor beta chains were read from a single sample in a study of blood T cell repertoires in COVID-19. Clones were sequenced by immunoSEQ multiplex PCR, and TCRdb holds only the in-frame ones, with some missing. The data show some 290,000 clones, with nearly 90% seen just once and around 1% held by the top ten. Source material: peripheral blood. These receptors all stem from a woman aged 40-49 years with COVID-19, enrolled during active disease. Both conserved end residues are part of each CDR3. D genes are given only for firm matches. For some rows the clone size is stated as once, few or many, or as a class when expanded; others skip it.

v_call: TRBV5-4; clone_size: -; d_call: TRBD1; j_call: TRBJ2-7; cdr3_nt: TGTGCCAGCAGCCTAGGGGACAGTCCCTACGAGCAGTACTTC; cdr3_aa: CASSLGDSPYEQYF
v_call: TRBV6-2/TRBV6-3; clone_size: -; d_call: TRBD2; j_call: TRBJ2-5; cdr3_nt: TGTGCCAGCAGTTATACTAGCGGGAGGGCACAAGAGACCCAGTACTTC; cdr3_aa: CASSYTSGRAQETQYF
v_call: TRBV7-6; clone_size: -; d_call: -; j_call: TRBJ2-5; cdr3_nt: TGTGCCAGCAGCTTAACTTCGCAGGGGGGATTCAGGGGAGAGACCCAGTACTTC; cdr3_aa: CASSLTSQGGFRGETQYF
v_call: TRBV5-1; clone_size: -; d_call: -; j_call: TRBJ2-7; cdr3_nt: TGCGCCAGCAGCTTGGAGCCAGGGAATCTCGAGCAGTACTTC; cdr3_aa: CASSLEPGNLEQYF
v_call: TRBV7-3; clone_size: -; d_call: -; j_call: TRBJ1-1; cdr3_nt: TGTGCCAGCAGCTTACAGGCAAGACAGGCCTCTGAAGCTTTCTTT; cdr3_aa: CASSLQARQASEAFF
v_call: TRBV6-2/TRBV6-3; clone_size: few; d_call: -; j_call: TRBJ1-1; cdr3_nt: TGTGCCAGCAGTTACGCAGGGCGTGTGAACACTGAAGCTTTCTTT; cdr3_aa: CASSYAGRVNTEAFF
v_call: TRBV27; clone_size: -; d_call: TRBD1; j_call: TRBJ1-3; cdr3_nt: TGTGCCAGCAGTTCGTATCGGACAGGGATGAGTACCATATATTTT; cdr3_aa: CASSSYRTGMSTIYF
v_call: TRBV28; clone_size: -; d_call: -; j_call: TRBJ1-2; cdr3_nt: TGTAGCGCCTACTCTAACTATGGCTACACCTTC; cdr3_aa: CSAYSNYGYTF
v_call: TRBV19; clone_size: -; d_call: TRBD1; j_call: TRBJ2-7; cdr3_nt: TGTGCCAGTAGTGGAAGAAGGGACAGGGCGTTGAGCTCCTACGAGCAGTACTTC; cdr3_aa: CASSGRRDRALSSYEQYF
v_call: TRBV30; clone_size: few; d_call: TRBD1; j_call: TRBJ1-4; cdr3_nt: TGTGCCTGGACTCCAGGGGGTCTCCGACTGTTTTTT; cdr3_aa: CAWTPGGLRLFF
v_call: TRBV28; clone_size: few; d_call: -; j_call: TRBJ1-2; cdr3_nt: TGTGCCACCGGGGGTCTTAACTATGGCTACACCTTC; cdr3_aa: CATGGLNYGYTF
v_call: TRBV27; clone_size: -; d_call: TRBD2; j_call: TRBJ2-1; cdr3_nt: TGTGCCAGCAGTTTCGTAAGCGGGAGGTCCTACAATGAGCAGTTCTTC; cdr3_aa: CASSFVSGRSYNEQFF
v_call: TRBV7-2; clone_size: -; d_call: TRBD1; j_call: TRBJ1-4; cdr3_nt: TGTGCCAGCAGTTCCGGGACAGGGTTTGAAAAACTGTTTTTT; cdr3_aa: CASSSGTGFEKLFF
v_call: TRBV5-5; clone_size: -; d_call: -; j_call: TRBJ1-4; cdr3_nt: TGTGCCAGCAGCTTGGAGCTAGGTGAAAAACTGTTTTTT; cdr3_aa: CASSLELGEKLFF
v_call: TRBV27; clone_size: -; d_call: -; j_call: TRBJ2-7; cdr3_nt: TGTGCCAGCGGACGAACAGGGTCCTCCTACGAGCAGTACTTC; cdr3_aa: CASGRTGSSYEQYF
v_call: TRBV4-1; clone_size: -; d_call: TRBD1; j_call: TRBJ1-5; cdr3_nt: TGCGCCAGCAGCGCCCGGACAGGGGGCAATCAGCCCCAGCATTTT; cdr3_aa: CASSARTGGNQPQHF
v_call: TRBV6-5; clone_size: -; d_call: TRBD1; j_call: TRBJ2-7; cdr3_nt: TGTGCCAGCAGTTACTCGTGGACAGGAGGCCTCAACGAGCAGTACTTC; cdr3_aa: CASSYSWTGGLNEQYF
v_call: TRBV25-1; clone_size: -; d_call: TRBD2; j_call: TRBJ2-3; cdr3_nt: TGTGCCAGCAGTGAAGGGCTAGCGGCAAGCACAGATACGCAGTATTTT; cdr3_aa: CASSEGLAASTDTQYF
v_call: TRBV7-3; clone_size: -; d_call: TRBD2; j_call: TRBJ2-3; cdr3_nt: TGTGCCAGCAGCTTAAGGGAGGGTGGCACAGATACGCAGTATTTT; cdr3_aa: CASSLREGGTDTQYF
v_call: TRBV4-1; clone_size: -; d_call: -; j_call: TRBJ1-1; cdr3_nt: TGCGCCAGCAGCCAAGATGGGGGCTACCTGAACACTGAAGCTTTCTTT; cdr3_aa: CASSQDGGYLNTEAFF
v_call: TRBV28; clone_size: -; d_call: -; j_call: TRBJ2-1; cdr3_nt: TGTGCCAGCAGGCTGGTGTCGGGGAACTCCTACAATGAGCAGTTCTTC; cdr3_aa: CASRLVSGNSYNEQFF
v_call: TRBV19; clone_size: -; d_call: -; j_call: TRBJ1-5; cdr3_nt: TGTGCCAGTAGTATCGGGACTAGTAATCAGCCCCAGCATTTT; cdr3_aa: CASSIGTSNQPQHF
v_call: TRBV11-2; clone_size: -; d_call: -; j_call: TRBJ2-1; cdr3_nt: TGTGCCAGCAGCTTAGGGACAGGGAGGGGAAATGAGCAGTTCTTC; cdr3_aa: CASSLGTGRGNEQFF
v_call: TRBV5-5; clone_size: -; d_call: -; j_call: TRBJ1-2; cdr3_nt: TGTGCCAGCAGCTTGGATACATGGCAGTTTTATGGCTACACCTTC; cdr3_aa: CASSLDTWQFYGYTF
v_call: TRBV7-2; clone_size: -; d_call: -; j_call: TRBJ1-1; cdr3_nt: TGTGCCAGCAGCTTAGGGGGGGGCCTGAACACTGAAGCTTTCTTT; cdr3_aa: CASSLGGGLNTEAFF
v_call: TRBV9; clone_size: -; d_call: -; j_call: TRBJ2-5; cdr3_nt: TGTGCCAGCAGCGCGGGACTGCCAGAGAAGACCCAGTACTTC; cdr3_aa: CASSAGLPEKTQYF
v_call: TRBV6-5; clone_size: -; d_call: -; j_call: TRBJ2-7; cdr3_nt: TGTGCCAGCAGTTATAGTCCACATCGGCTGGAGCGCGAGCAGTACTTC; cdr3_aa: CASSYSPHRLEREQYF
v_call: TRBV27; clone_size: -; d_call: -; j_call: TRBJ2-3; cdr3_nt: TGTGCCAGCAGGAACCCCGACTTTACAGATACGCAGTATTTT; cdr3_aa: CASRNPDFTDTQYF
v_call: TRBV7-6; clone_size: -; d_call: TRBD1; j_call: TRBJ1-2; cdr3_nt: TGTGCCAGCAGCTTAGGACAGGGGGATATTAACTATGGCTACACCTTC; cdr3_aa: CASSLGQGDINYGYTF
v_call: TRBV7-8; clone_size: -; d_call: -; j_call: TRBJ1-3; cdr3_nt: TGTGCCAGCTCCCCCAAGCGGAGGGCTGGAAACACCATATATTTT; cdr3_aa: CASSPKRRAGNTIYF
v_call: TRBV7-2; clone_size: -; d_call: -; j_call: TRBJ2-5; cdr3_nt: TGTGCCAGCAGCTTACCCCGAGGAGAGACCCAGTACTTC; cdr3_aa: CASSLPRGETQYF
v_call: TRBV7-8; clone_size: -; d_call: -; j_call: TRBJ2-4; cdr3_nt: TGTGCCAGCAGCTTAGGATCGCACTCCAAAAACATTCAGTACTTC; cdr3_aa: CASSLGSHSKNIQYF
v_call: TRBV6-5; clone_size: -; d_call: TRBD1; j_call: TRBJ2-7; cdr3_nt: TGTGCCAGCAGTAGTACCGGGACAGGGTTTTACGAGCAGTACTTC; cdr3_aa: CASSSTGTGFYEQYF
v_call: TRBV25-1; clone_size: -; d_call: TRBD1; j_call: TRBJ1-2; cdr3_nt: TGTGCCAGCAGTGAAGCTGTCGCGGGACAGGGCCCCTTCTATGGCTACACCTTC; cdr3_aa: CASSEAVAGQGPFYGYTF
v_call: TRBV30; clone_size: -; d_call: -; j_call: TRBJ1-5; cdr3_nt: TGTGCCTGGAGTGTAGCGGGGGGTAGCAATCAGCCCCAGCATTTT; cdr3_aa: CAWSVAGGSNQPQHF
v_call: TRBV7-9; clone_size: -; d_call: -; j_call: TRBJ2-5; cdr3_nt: TGTGCCAGCAGACTACTAGCTGGAGAGACCCAGTACTTC; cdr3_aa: CASRLLAGETQYF
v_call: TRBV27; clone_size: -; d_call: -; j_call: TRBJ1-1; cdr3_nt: TGTGCCAGCAGTTCAGGGACGGGAGGAACTGAAGCTTTCTTT; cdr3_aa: CASSSGTGGTEAFF